These 13 T cell receptor beta chains share one sample of origin, sequenced in a study of blood T cells in healthy people across ages. The authors ran a second PCR of about 6 to 12 cycles using a sample-barcoded 5' primer and a J-beta primer mix. TCRdb independently ran MiXCR on the 5' RACE reads; one entry per CDR3 protein. The table shows just over 1 million distinct CDR3 sequences, with under 45% occurring only once. The sequenced sample consisted of blood. Receptors originate from a woman between 55 and 75 years old in good health.

The CDR3 region is CASSEHYGYTF. For the CDR3, the DNA is TGTGCCAGCAGTGAACACTATGGCTACACCTTC. The V gene is TRBV2, the J gene TRBJ1-2, with no clear D. The CDR3 runs to 11 residues. Trimming pared 2 bases from V and 3 bases from J, leaving 1 base between. Germline V gives CDR1 SNHLY, CDR2 FYNNEI.

The chain employs TRBV12-3 or TRBV12-4 and TRBJ2-7, with 7 positions matching TRBD2. V was clipped by 4 bases and J by 4 bases; unmatched bases: 10. The CDR3 runs 15 residues. The CDR3 loop reads CASSSAGTIIYEQYF. The CDR3 bases are TGTGCCAGCAGTTCTGCCGGGACTATTATTTACGAGCAGTACTTC.

The genes are TRBV7-6 and TRBJ2-3, with 9 bases fitting TRBD1. The junction had 4 bases not matched to a gene; V was cut back by 1 base and J by 8 bases. Germline values: CDR1 SGHVS, CDR2 FNYEAQ. This CDR3 has 14 residues. The DNA for the CDR3 is TGTGCCAGCAGCTTAGGGGACAGGGCGGCTACGCAGTATTTT. Protein product: CASSLGDRAATQYF.

Only a few counts were recorded for this clonotype. The chain employs TRBV5-1 and TRBJ2-3; 7 bases are a match to TRBD1. Germline V gives CDR1 SGHRS, CDR2 YFSETQ. Germline trimming cut 4 bases from V and 5 bases from J; bases unmatched to any gene: 10. The CDR3 is 15 amino acids. The CDR3 DNA sequence: TGCGCCAGCAGCCAAAAGACGAGGACAGGAGATACGCAGTATTTT. Its translation: CASSQKTRTGDTQYF.

This clonotype was observed a single time. This sequence joins TRBV28 and TRBJ2-7, with TRBD1 matching over 7 bases. Trimming removed 1 base from V and 6 bases from J; junction bases left unmatched: 3. CDR1 is MDHEN, CDR2 SYDVKM, per germline. This CDR3 is built from 13 residues. The CDR3 region has the DNA TGTGCCAGCAGTTTATCAGGGGGAATCGAGCAGTACTTC. Residues: CASSLSGGIEQYF.

About this clonotype: At one end, the junction sequence differs from germline, possibly due to a read error. The CDR3 sequence is CASRMTSGAYNERFF. Written as DNA, the CDR3 is TGTGCCAGCAGGATGACTAGCGGGGCCTACAATGAGCGGTTCTTC. The chain recombines TRBV6-2 or TRBV6-3 with TRBJ2-1; 11 bases are shared with TRBD2. Germline lookup yields CDR1 MNHEY and CDR2 SVGEGT. The CDR3 sequence is 15 residues long.

The V call is TRBV20-1, the J call TRBJ2-5; D is unresolved. Germline V gene data show CDR1 as DFQATT and CDR2 as SNEGSKA (reference sequence). This CDR3 has 10 residues. The CDR3 loop is CSSPRETQYF. In DNA form, the CDR3 reads TGCAGCTCCCCCCGGGAGACCCAGTACTTC.

This clonotype has only one observation. CDR3 sequence reads: CASSPQDNAGNEQFF. For the CDR3, the DNA is TGTGCCAGCAGCCCCCAGGACAACGCGGGTAATGAGCAGTTCTTC. The genes are TRBV13 and TRBJ2-1; either TRBD1 or TRBD2 may supply D (5 bases each). The length of the CDR3 is 15 residues. Germline-derived CDR1 and CDR2 are PRHDT and FYEKMQ (reference sequence). The V and J ends lost 5 bases and 7 bases respectively, with 18 bases between them.

This clonotype has just a few counts. The chain is built from TRBV29-1 and TRBJ1-1; 8 nucleotides align to TRBD1. V lost 4 bases, J lost 4 bases, and 5 bases stayed unmatched. This CDR3 contains 13 residues. Germline CDR1 reads SQVTM; CDR2 reads ANQGSEA. The DNA for the CDR3 is TGCAGCGTTGTTCAGGGGGCGCCCACTGAAGCTTTCTTT. Translating it yields CSVVQGAPTEAFF.

V and J are TRBV6-5 and TRBJ2-4, with D possibly being TRBD2 (5 bases). The J call may be faulty, since TRBJ2-7 better matches the DNA end. The germline V gene has CDR1 MNHEY and CDR2 SVGAGI. The CDR3 contains 12 residues. CDR3 region: CASSYGEYEQYF. The CDR3 DNA follows: TGTGCCAGCAGTTACGGGGAGTACGAGCAGTACTTC.

The chain carries TRBV15 and TRBJ1-1, with a possible D match to TRBD1 (5 bases). CDR3 length: 14 residues. CDR1 and CDR2 from the germline V gene are LNHNV and YYDKDF (reference sequence). The germline V and J ends were trimmed by 0 bases and 10 bases, with 15 bases remaining between them. This CDR3 reads CATSRDRGEAAAFF. CDR3 in DNA: TGTGCCACCAGCAGAGACAGAGGGGAAGCCGCAGCTTTCTTT.

This chain joins TRBV2 and TRBJ1-2; a possible D gene is TRBD1 (6 bases). This CDR3 contains 13 residues. Trimming left V 4 bases short and J 7 bases short, with 13 bases between. Germline CDR1 and CDR2: SNHLY and FYNNEI. This CDR3 reads CASSAVAGAGYTF. As DNA, the CDR3 is TGTGCCAGCAGTGCCGTGGCAGGGGCTGGCTACACCTTC.

This clonotype was seen more than once but under ten times. The chain carries TRBV9 and TRBJ2-7, with D tentatively TRBD1 (6 bases). Trimming removed 1 base from V and 2 bases from J, with 13 bases in between. CDR1 and CDR2 from the germline V gene are SGDLS and YYNGEE. The CDR3 totals 15 residues. The CDR3 DNA sequence: TGTGCCAGCAGCGTAAGCCAGGGGAGTGCCTACGAGCAGTACTTC. It codes for CASSVSQGSAYEQYF. Using reference TRBV9 and TRBJ2-7 for the parts outside the CDR3, the full variable domain is DSGVTQTPKHLITATGQRVTLRCSPRSGDLSVYWYQQSLDQGLQFLIQYYNGEERAKGNILERFSAQQFPDLHSELNLSSLELGDSALYFCASSVSQGSAYEQYFGPGTRLTVT.